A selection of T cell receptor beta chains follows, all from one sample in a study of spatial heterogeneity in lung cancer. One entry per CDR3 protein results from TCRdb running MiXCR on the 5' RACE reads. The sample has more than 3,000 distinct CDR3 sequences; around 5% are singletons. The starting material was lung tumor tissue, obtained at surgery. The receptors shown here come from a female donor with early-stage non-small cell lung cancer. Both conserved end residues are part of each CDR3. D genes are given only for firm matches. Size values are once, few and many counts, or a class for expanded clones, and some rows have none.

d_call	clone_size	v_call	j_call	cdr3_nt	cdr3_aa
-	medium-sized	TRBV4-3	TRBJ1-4	TGCGCCAGCAGCCAAGGGGGATTAACTAATGAAAAACTGTTTTTT	CASSQGGLTNEKLFF
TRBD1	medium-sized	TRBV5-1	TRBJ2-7	TGCGCCAGCAGCGGGAGGACAGGGACCTCCTACGAGCAGTACTTC	CASSGRTGTSYEQYF
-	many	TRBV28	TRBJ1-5	TGTGCCAGCAGCCAGGATTATAGCAATCAGCCCCAGCATTTT	CASSQDYSNQPQHF
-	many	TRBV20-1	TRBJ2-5	TGCAGTGCTAGAGATGACAGTTCATACCAGGGGACCCAGTACTTC	CSARDDSSYQGTQYF
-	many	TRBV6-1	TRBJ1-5	TGTGCCAGCACGGGGTTCGATAGCAATCAGCCCCAGCATTTT	CASTGFDSNQPQHF
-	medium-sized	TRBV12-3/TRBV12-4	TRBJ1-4	TGTGCCAGCAGAACCGGGACCGGAAACGAAAAACTGTTTTTT	CASRTGTGNEKLFF
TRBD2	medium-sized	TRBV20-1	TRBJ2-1	TGCAGTGCTGCTAGACTAGCGGGGGGGAATGAGCAGTTCTTC	CSAARLAGGNEQFF
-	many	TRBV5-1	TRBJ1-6	TGCGCCAGCAGGCGTGCCTTGGCTAGCGATTCACCCCTCCACTTT	CASRRALASDSPLHF
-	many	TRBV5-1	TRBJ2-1	TGCGCCAGCAGCTTGGGCGACCACAATGAGCAGTTCTTC	CASSLGDHNEQFF
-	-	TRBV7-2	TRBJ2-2	TGTGCCAGCAGCTTAGATATCGGAGCAGCAAACACCGGGGAGCTGTTTTTT	CASSLDIGAANTGELFF
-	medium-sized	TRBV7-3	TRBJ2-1	TGTGCCAGCAGCGGCGGGGACCCCTCCTACAATGAGCAGTTCTTC	CASSGGDPSYNEQFF
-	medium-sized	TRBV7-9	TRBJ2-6	TGTGCCAGCAGCACTGGTAGTTTTGGGGCCAACGTCCTGACTTTC	CASSTGSFGANVLTF
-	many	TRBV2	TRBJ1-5	TGTGCCAGCAGTGTTCGCAGAAGTGGCAATCAGCCCCAGCATTTT	CASSVRRSGNQPQHF
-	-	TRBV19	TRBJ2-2	TGTGCCAGTAGGGCCATGGCAGAGAACACCGGGGAGCTGTTTTTT	CASRAMAENTGELFF
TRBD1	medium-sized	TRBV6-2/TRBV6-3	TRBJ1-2	TGTGCCAGCAGTGCATGGGTGGACAGGGGACTCAACTATGGCTACACCTTC	CASSAWVDRGLNYGYTF
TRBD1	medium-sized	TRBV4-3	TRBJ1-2	TGCGCCAGCAGCCAAGACAGGGGGCTGAGCTACACCTTC	CASSQDRGLSYTF
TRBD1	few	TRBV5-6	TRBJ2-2	TGTGCCAGCAGCCCCCAGACAGGGCACACCGGGGAGCTGTTTTTT	CASSPQTGHTGELFF
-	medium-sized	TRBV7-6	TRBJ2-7	TGTGCCAGCAGCTTGGGGGACTCCAGAACCTTCTACGAGCAGTACTTC	CASSLGDSRTFYEQYF
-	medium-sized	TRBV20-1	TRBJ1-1	TGCAGTGCTAGAGATCTTAGGGGAATAGGAGGGGCTGAAGCTTTCTTT	CSARDLRGIGGAEAFF
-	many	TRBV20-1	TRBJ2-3	TGCAGTACTAGCTCGGGAGACAGCCACACAGATACGCAGTATTTT	CSTSSGDSHTDTQYF
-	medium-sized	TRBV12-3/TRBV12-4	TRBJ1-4	TGTGCCAGCAGTTTAGTGCACAATGGTGAAAAACTGTTTTTT	CASSLVHNGEKLFF
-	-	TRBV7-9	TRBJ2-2	TGTGTCAGCAGCTTAGATCCTGCCACCGGGGAGCTGTTTTTT	CVSSLDPATGELFF
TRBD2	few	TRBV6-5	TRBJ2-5	TGTGCCAGCAGTTCACTAGCGGGGGGCAGGCGAGAGACCCAGTACTTC	CASSSLAGGRRETQYF
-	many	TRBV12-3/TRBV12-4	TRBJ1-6	TGTGCCAGCAGCCAAGGGGGGGCAGCTTCGATCTTT	CASSQGGAASIF
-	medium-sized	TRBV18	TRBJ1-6	TGTGCCAGCTCACCCGGTGAATATTCACCCCTCCACTTT	CASSPGEYSPLHF
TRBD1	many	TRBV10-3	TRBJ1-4	TGTGCCATCAGTGAGCAGACAGGGGGCGCAAATGAAAAACTGTTTTTT	CAISEQTGGANEKLFF